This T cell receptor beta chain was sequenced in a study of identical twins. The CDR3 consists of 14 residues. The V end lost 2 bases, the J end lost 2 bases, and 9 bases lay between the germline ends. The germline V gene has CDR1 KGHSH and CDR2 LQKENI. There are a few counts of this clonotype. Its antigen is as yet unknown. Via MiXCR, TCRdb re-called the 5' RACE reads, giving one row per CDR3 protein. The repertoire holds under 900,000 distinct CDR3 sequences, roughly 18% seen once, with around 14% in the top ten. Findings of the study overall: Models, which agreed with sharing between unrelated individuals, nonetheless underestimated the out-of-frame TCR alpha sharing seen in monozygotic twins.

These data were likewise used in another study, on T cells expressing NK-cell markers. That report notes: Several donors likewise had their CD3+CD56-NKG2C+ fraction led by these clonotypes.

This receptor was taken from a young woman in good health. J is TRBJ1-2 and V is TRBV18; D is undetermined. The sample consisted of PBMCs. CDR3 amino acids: CASSPGVQNYGYTF. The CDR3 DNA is TGTGCCAGCTCACCAGGGGTACAGAACTATGGCTACACCTTC. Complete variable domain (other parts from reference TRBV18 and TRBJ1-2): NAGVMQNPRHLVRRRGQEARLRCSPMKGHSHVYWYRQLPEEGLKFMVYLQKENIIDESGMPKERFSAEFPKEGPSILRIQQVVRGDSAAYFCASSPGVQNYGYTFGSGTRLTVV.